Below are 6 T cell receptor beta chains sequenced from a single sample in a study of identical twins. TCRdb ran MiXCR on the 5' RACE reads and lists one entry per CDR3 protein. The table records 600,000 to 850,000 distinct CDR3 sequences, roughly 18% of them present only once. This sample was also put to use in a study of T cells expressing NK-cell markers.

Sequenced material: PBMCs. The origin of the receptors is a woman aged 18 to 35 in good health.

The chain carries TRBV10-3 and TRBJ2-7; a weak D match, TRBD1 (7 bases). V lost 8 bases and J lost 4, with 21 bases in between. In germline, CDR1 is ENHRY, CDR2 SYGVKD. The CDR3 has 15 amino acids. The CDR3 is CAIFSGGGGRYEQYF. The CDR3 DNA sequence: TGTGCCATCTTCTCTGGAGGGGGCGGAAGGTACGAGCAGTACTTC.

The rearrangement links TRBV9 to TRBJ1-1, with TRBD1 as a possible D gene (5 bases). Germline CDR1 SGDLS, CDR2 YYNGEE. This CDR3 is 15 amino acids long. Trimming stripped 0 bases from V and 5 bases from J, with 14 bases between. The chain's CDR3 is CASSVGPPEGTEAFF. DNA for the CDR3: TGTGCCAGCAGCGTAGGGCCACCCGAGGGGACTGAAGCTTTCTTT.

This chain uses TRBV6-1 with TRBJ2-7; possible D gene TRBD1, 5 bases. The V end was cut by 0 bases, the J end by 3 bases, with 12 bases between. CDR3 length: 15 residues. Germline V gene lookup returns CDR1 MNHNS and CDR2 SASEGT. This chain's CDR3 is CASSEAQGVGYEQYF. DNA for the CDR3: TGTGCCAGCAGTGAAGCGCAAGGGGTGGGCTACGAGCAGTACTTC.

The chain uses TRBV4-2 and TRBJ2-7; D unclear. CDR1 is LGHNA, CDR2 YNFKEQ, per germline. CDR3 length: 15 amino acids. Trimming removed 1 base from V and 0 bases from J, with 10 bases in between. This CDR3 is CASSQGQATSYEQYF. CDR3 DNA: TGTGCCAGCAGCCAAGGGCAGGCGACCTCCTACGAGCAGTACTTC.

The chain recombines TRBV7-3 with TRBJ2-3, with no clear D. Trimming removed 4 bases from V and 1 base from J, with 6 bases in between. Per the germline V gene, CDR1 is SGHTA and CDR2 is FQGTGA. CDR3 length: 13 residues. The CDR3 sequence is CASSYKGTDTQYF. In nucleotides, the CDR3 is TGTGCCAGCAGCTACAAAGGCACAGATACGCAGTATTTT.

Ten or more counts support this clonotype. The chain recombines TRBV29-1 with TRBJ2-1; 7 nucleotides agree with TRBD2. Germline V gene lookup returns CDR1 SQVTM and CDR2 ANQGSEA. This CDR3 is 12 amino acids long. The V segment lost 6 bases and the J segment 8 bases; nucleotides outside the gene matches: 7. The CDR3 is CSVIGLGDEQFF. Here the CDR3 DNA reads TGCAGCGTAATAGGACTAGGGGATGAGCAGTTCTTC.